This T cell receptor beta chain was sequenced for a study of identical twins. With respect to this clonotype: The antigen remains unidentified.

Trimming removed 0 bases from V and 4 bases from J; junction bases left unmatched: 7. In germline, CDR1 is KGHSH, CDR2 LQKENI. CDR3 length: 17 residues. TCRdb analysed the 5' RACE reads with MiXCR anew, one entry per CDR3 protein. Here the sample spans hundreds of thousands of distinct CDR3 sequences, 21% being singletons. General study points: For cord blood, abundant beta clonotypes had fewer insertions, unlike memory repertoires, which showed none. Low generation-probability sequences were in excess among twin-shared out-of-frame alpha sequences.

These same data were also listed under a study on T cells expressing NK-cell markers. That paper notes: The HCMV specificity of the expanded NKG2C+ T cell clones stayed unresolved.

The chain is built from TRBV18 and TRBJ2-2, with 8 bases matching TRBD2. The sequenced material came from PBMCs. This TCR derives from a woman aged 18-29 years in good health. CDR3 DNA sequence: TGTGCCAGCTCACCACCGCGGGGGGCAGAATCCACCGGGGAGCTGTTTTTT. Protein: CASSPPRGAESTGELFF.